A selection of T cell receptor beta chains follows, all from one sample in a study of cytomegalovirus exposure and HLA in healthy donors. The table came from immunoSEQ multiplex PCR; TCRdb's copy has only in-frame clones and leaves some out. The sample contains fewer than 200,000 clones, roughly 80% of which appear only once. The sequenced sample was PBMCs. Every receptor here comes from a male donor in good health and CMV-seronegative. Both conserved end residues are part of each CDR3. D genes are given only for firm matches. Expanded clones get a size class; other rows say once, few or many, or leave the size out.

J gene: TRBJ2-7; D gene: TRBD2; clone size: few; V gene: TRBV5-5; CDR3 protein: CASSLEPSGSYEQYF; CDR3 DNA: TGTGCCAGCAGCTTGGAACCTAGCGGGTCCTACGAGCAGTACTTC
J gene: TRBJ2-2; D gene: TRBD1; clone size: NA; V gene: TRBV7-9; CDR3 protein: CASSRQGNAGELFF; CDR3 DNA: TGTGCCAGCAGCCGACAGGGGAACGCCGGGGAGCTGTTTTTT
J gene: TRBJ2-7; D gene: NA; clone size: NA; V gene: TRBV28; CDR3 protein: CASSLGGATTYEQYF; CDR3 DNA: TGTGCCAGCAGTTTAGGGGGGGCCACTACCTACGAGCAGTACTTC
J gene: TRBJ1-1; D gene: NA; clone size: NA; V gene: TRBV5-1; CDR3 protein: CASRGGNTEAFF; CDR3 DNA: TGCGCCAGCAGGGGGGGGAACACTGAAGCTTTCTTT
J gene: TRBJ1-1; D gene: NA; clone size: NA; V gene: TRBV29-1; CDR3 protein: CSVVWAMNTEAFF; CDR3 DNA: TGCAGCGTTGTCTGGGCAATGAACACTGAAGCTTTCTTT
J gene: TRBJ1-1; D gene: TRBD1; clone size: NA; V gene: TRBV10-3; CDR3 protein: CAISALPDRGNTEAFF; CDR3 DNA: TGTGCCATCAGTGCTCTTCCCGACAGGGGGAACACTGAAGCTTTCTTT
J gene: TRBJ2-1; D gene: TRBD2; clone size: few; V gene: TRBV7-8; CDR3 protein: CASSFPRSGARDNEQFF; CDR3 DNA: TGTGCCAGCAGCTTTCCTCGTAGCGGGGCGCGGGACAATGAGCAGTTCTTC
J gene: TRBJ2-5; D gene: NA; clone size: NA; V gene: TRBV9; CDR3 protein: CASSASGLGGETQYF; CDR3 DNA: TGTGCCAGCAGCGCGTCCGGGCTGGGAGGAGAGACCCAGTACTTC
J gene: TRBJ2-2; D gene: NA; clone size: few; V gene: TRBV5-4; CDR3 protein: CASSSPVANTGELFF; CDR3 DNA: TGTGCCAGCAGCTCCCCGGTAGCGAACACCGGGGAGCTGTTTTTT
J gene: TRBJ2-7; D gene: TRBD2; clone size: NA; V gene: TRBV19; CDR3 protein: CASGLKSGIGYEQYF; CDR3 DNA: TGTGCCAGTGGCTTAAAAAGCGGGATTGGCTACGAGCAGTACTTC
J gene: TRBJ2-2; D gene: NA; clone size: few; V gene: TRBV7-2; CDR3 protein: CASRTANTGELFF; CDR3 DNA: TGTGCCAGCCGGACTGCCAACACCGGGGAGCTGTTTTTT
J gene: TRBJ2-2; D gene: TRBD1; clone size: NA; V gene: TRBV30; CDR3 protein: CAWSDRGNTGELFF; CDR3 DNA: TGTGCCTGGAGCGACAGGGGGAACACCGGGGAGCTGTTTTTT
J gene: TRBJ2-7; D gene: TRBD1; clone size: NA; V gene: TRBV5-1; CDR3 protein: CASSPWTGPSYEQYF; CDR3 DNA: TGCGCCAGCAGCCCCTGGACAGGGCCGTCCTACGAGCAGTACTTC
J gene: TRBJ2-7; D gene: TRBD1; clone size: NA; V gene: TRBV14; CDR3 protein: CASSQARGPRNEQYF; CDR3 DNA: TGTGCCAGCAGCCAAGCTAGGGGGCCGAGGAACGAGCAGTACTTC
J gene: TRBJ1-1; D gene: NA; clone size: NA; V gene: TRBV9; CDR3 protein: CASSVFSHSRELNTEAFF; CDR3 DNA: TGTGCCAGCAGCGTATTTTCCCACAGCCGGGAGCTGAACACTGAAGCTTTCTTT
J gene: TRBJ2-5; D gene: TRBD1; clone size: NA; V gene: TRBV7-7; CDR3 protein: CASSLSTGANQETQYF; CDR3 DNA: TGTGCCAGCAGCTTATCGACAGGGGCCAACCAAGAGACCCAGTACTTC
J gene: TRBJ2-5; D gene: TRBD1; clone size: once; V gene: TRBV7-2; CDR3 protein: CASSLAGGAQTQYF; CDR3 DNA: TGTGCCAGCAGCTTGGCAGGGGGCGCCCAGACCCAGTACTTC
J gene: TRBJ1-5; D gene: TRBD1; clone size: NA; V gene: TRBV6-1; CDR3 protein: CAYGTDLVNQPQHF; CDR3 DNA: TGTGCCTACGGGACAGACCTTGTTAATCAGCCCCAGCATTTT
J gene: TRBJ2-2; D gene: TRBD2; clone size: NA; V gene: TRBV7-2; CDR3 protein: CASSTLAGVTGELFF; CDR3 DNA: TGTGCCAGCAGCACACTAGCGGGAGTTACCGGGGAGCTGTTTTTT
J gene: TRBJ1-6; D gene: TRBD1; clone size: NA; V gene: TRBV15; CDR3 protein: CATSRYSGQGVLPLHF; CDR3 DNA: TGTGCCACCAGCAGATATTCGGGACAGGGGGTCTTACCCCTCCACTTT
J gene: TRBJ2-1; D gene: TRBD1; clone size: NA; V gene: TRBV19; CDR3 protein: CASSIPTGVREQFF; CDR3 DNA: TGTGCCAGTAGTATCCCGACAGGGGTTAGGGAGCAGTTCTTC
J gene: TRBJ2-5; D gene: NA; clone size: NA; V gene: TRBV28; CDR3 protein: CASRNDPTGSYQETQYF; CDR3 DNA: TGTGCCAGTCGCAACGACCCGACGGGATCGTACCAAGAGACCCAGTACTTC
J gene: TRBJ2-6; D gene: NA; clone size: NA; V gene: TRBV6-1; CDR3 protein: CASSDPGANVLTF; CDR3 DNA: TGTGCCAGCAGTGACCCGGGGGCCAACGTCCTGACTTTC
J gene: TRBJ2-7; D gene: NA; clone size: few; V gene: TRBV6-1; CDR3 protein: CASSVAGTSSYEQYF; CDR3 DNA: TGTGCCAGCAGTGTTGCCGGGACAAGCTCCTACGAGCAGTACTTC
J gene: TRBJ2-5; D gene: NA; clone size: NA; V gene: TRBV7-3; CDR3 protein: CASSFGGAETQYF; CDR3 DNA: TGTGCCAGCAGCTTTGGGGGGGCAGAGACCCAGTACTTC
J gene: TRBJ2-1; D gene: TRBD2; clone size: NA; V gene: TRBV11-3; CDR3 protein: CASSLAGGPRNEQFF; CDR3 DNA: TGTGCCAGCAGCTTAGCGGGGGGGCCAAGGAATGAGCAGTTCTTC
J gene: TRBJ2-3; D gene: NA; clone size: NA; V gene: TRBV6-4; CDR3 protein: CASRDSGSTDTQYF; CDR3 DNA: TGTGCCAGCAGAGACAGCGGGAGCACAGATACGCAGTATTTT
J gene: TRBJ1-1; D gene: NA; clone size: NA; V gene: TRBV7-3; CDR3 protein: CASSPGGVGTEAFF; CDR3 DNA: TGTGCCAGCAGCCCGGGGGGGGTGGGCACTGAAGCTTTCTTT
J gene: TRBJ1-2; D gene: NA; clone size: NA; V gene: TRBV7-2; CDR3 protein: CASSLGALRNYGYTF; CDR3 DNA: TGTGCCAGCAGCTTAGGTGCGTTGAGGAACTATGGCTACACCTTC
J gene: TRBJ2-1; D gene: NA; clone size: NA; V gene: TRBV7-3; CDR3 protein: CASSLSLSGGGEQFF; CDR3 DNA: TGTGCCAGCAGCTTAAGTTTGTCGGGGGGCGGTGAGCAGTTCTTC
J gene: TRBJ2-1; D gene: NA; clone size: once; V gene: TRBV6-5; CDR3 protein: CASSYPPKQFF; CDR3 DNA: TGTGCCAGCAGTTACCCCCCAAAGCAGTTCTTC
J gene: TRBJ1-1; D gene: TRBD1; clone size: NA; V gene: TRBV6-4; CDR3 protein: CASSEGGAGEAFF; CDR3 DNA: TGTGCCAGCAGTGAAGGGGGCGCGGGTGAAGCTTTCTTT
J gene: TRBJ1-5; D gene: NA; clone size: NA; V gene: TRBV7-2; CDR3 protein: CASSLNRENQPQHF; CDR3 DNA: TGTGCCAGCAGCTTAAACAGGGAAAATCAGCCCCAGCATTTT
J gene: TRBJ2-3; D gene: NA; clone size: NA; V gene: TRBV18; CDR3 protein: CASCLSSGDTQYF; CDR3 DNA: TGTGCCAGCTGCCTTTCGAGCGGGGATACGCAGTATTTT
J gene: TRBJ2-5; D gene: NA; clone size: NA; V gene: TRBV6-1; CDR3 protein: CASSEPQQYF; CDR3 DNA: TGTGCCAGCAGTGAGCCCCAGCAGTACTTC
J gene: TRBJ2-5; D gene: TRBD1; clone size: NA; V gene: TRBV5-1; CDR3 protein: CASTETGGISETQYF; CDR3 DNA: TGCGCCAGCACCGAGACAGGGGGCATTTCGGAGACCCAGTACTTC
J gene: TRBJ2-5; D gene: NA; clone size: NA; V gene: TRBV27; CDR3 protein: CASSLQTGLQETQYF; CDR3 DNA: TGTGCCAGCAGTCTCCAGACAGGCCTACAAGAGACCCAGTACTTC
J gene: TRBJ2-7; D gene: NA; clone size: NA; V gene: TRBV4-1; CDR3 protein: CASSQEWGAYEQYF; CDR3 DNA: TGCGCCAGCAGCCAAGAATGGGGGGCCTACGAGCAGTACTTC
J gene: TRBJ2-3; D gene: TRBD2; clone size: NA; V gene: TRBV19; CDR3 protein: CASSISGLAGASSDTQYF; CDR3 DNA: TGTGCCAGTAGTATATCAGGCCTAGCGGGGGCCTCTTCAGATACGCAGTATTTT
J gene: TRBJ2-7; D gene: TRBD1; clone size: NA; V gene: TRBV5-6; CDR3 protein: CASHTGGSEQYF; CDR3 DNA: TGTGCCAGCCACACAGGGGGGAGCGAGCAGTACTTC
J gene: TRBJ2-5; D gene: TRBD2; clone size: few; V gene: TRBV7-2; CDR3 protein: CASSQGLAGTQETQYF; CDR3 DNA: TGTGCCAGCAGCCAAGGACTAGCGGGAACCCAAGAGACCCAGTACTTC
J gene: TRBJ2-2; D gene: TRBD1; clone size: NA; V gene: TRBV29-1; CDR3 protein: CSARTGMNTGELFF; CDR3 DNA: TGCAGCGCTCGGACAGGGATGAACACCGGGGAGCTGTTTTTT
J gene: TRBJ1-1; D gene: NA; clone size: few; V gene: TRBV11-2; CDR3 protein: CASSSTGTEAFF; CDR3 DNA: TGTGCCAGCAGCTCAACTGGCACTGAAGCTTTCTTT
J gene: TRBJ2-7; D gene: TRBD2; clone size: few; V gene: TRBV4-1; CDR3 protein: CAGSAGAYEQYF; CDR3 DNA: TGCGCAGGTTCAGCGGGAGCCTACGAGCAGTACTTC
J gene: TRBJ2-1; D gene: NA; clone size: NA; V gene: TRBV9; CDR3 protein: CASSVASPGDIVVPSYNEQFF; CDR3 DNA: TGTGCCAGCAGCGTAGCTTCTCCAGGGGACATAGTTGTTCCCTCCTACAATGAGCAGTTCTTC
J gene: TRBJ1-2; D gene: TRBD1; clone size: NA; V gene: TRBV5-4; CDR3 protein: CASSSGQGRSIGYTF; CDR3 DNA: TGTGCCAGCAGCTCCGGACAGGGAAGGTCGATTGGCTACACCTTC
J gene: TRBJ1-2; D gene: TRBD1; clone size: NA; V gene: TRBV9; CDR3 protein: CASSVPSTGGDGYTF; CDR3 DNA: TGTGCCAGCAGCGTACCCTCCACAGGGGGCGATGGCTACACCTTC
J gene: TRBJ2-4; D gene: TRBD1; clone size: NA; V gene: TRBV5-1; CDR3 protein: CASSRSRDAGTAENIQYF; CDR3 DNA: TGCGCCAGCAGCCGTAGCCGAGACGCCGGGACAGCCGAAAACATTCAGTACTTC
J gene: TRBJ2-7; D gene: TRBD2; clone size: few; V gene: TRBV5-1; CDR3 protein: CASSHSVGGNSYEQYF; CDR3 DNA: TGCGCCAGCAGCCACAGCGTGGGGGGGAACTCCTACGAGCAGTACTTC
J gene: TRBJ2-7; D gene: NA; clone size: few; V gene: TRBV2; CDR3 protein: CASSDRGISAYEQYF; CDR3 DNA: TGTGCCAGCAGTGACAGGGGCATTTCAGCCTACGAGCAGTACTTC
J gene: TRBJ2-7; D gene: TRBD1; clone size: few; V gene: TRBV6-1; CDR3 protein: CASTGTEHYEQYF; CDR3 DNA: TGTGCCAGCACCGGGACAGAACACTACGAGCAGTACTTC
J gene: TRBJ2-7; D gene: TRBD1; clone size: once; V gene: TRBV6-5; CDR3 protein: CASSYTWTGGRNEQYF; CDR3 DNA: TGTGCCAGCAGTTACACTTGGACAGGGGGCAGGAACGAGCAGTACTTC
J gene: TRBJ2-7; D gene: TRBD1; clone size: NA; V gene: TRBV5-3; CDR3 protein: CATWQGTGLNEQYF; CDR3 DNA: TGTGCCACCTGGCAGGGGACAGGGTTAAATGAGCAGTACTTC
J gene: TRBJ1-6; D gene: NA; clone size: NA; V gene: TRBV4-2; CDR3 protein: CASSQGAFPDNSPLHF; CDR3 DNA: TGTGCCAGCAGCCAAGGGGCCTTTCCCGATAATTCACCCCTCCACTTT
J gene: TRBJ1-4; D gene: TRBD1; clone size: once; V gene: TRBV5-8; CDR3 protein: CASSLTWTGANEKLFF; CDR3 DNA: TGTGCCAGCAGCTTGACGTGGACAGGGGCAAATGAAAAACTGTTTTTT
J gene: TRBJ2-5; D gene: NA; clone size: NA; V gene: TRBV11-2; CDR3 protein: CASSLDFRTQYF; CDR3 DNA: TGTGCCAGCAGCTTAGACTTTCGGACCCAGTACTTC
J gene: TRBJ2-2; D gene: NA; clone size: NA; V gene: TRBV7-9; CDR3 protein: CASSLGGTKALSNTGELFF; CDR3 DNA: TGTGCCAGCAGCTTAGGGGGGACAAAAGCACTTTCGAACACCGGGGAGCTGTTTTTT
J gene: TRBJ2-7; D gene: TRBD2; clone size: NA; V gene: TRBV27; CDR3 protein: CASSPRGSGGLHEQYF; CDR3 DNA: TGTGCCAGCAGTCCTCGGGGTAGCGGGGGCCTTCACGAGCAGTACTTC
J gene: TRBJ1-5; D gene: NA; clone size: NA; V gene: TRBV6-1; CDR3 protein: CASTPGGGQNQPQHF; CDR3 DNA: TGTGCCAGCACCCCTGGGGGAGGGCAGAATCAGCCCCAGCATTTT